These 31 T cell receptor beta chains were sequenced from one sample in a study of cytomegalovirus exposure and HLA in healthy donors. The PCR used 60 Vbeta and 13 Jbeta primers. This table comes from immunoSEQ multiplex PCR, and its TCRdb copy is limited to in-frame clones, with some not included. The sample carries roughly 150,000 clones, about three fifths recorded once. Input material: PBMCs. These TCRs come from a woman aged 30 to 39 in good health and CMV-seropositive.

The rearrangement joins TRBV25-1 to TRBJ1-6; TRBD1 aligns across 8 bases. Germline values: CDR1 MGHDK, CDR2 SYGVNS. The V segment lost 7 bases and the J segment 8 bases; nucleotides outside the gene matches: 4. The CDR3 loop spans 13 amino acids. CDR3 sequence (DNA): TGTGCCAGCAAAGGACAGGGAGATTCACCCCTCCACTTT. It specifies CASKGQGDSPLHF.

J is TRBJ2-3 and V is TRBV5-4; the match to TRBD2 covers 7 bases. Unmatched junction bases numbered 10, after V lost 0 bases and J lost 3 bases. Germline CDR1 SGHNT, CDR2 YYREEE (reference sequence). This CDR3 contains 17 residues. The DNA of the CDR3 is TGTGCCAGCAGCTTGGAGTCTTGGCGGGAGAGGACAGATACGCAGTATTTT. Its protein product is CASSLESWRERTDTQYF.

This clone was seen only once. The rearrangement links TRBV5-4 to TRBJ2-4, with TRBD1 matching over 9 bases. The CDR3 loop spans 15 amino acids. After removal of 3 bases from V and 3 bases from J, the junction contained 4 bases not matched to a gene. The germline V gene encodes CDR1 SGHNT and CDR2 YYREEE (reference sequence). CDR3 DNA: TGTGCCAGCAGCTCGGACAGGGGCTTCAAAAACATTCAGTACTTC. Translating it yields CASSSDRGFKNIQYF.

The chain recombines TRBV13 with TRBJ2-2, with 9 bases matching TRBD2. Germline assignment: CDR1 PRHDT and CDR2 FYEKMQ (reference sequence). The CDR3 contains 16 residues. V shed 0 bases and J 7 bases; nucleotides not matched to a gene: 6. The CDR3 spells CASSLGETSGYGELFF. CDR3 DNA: TGTGCCAGCAGCTTAGGCGAGACTAGCGGATACGGGGAGCTGTTTTTT.

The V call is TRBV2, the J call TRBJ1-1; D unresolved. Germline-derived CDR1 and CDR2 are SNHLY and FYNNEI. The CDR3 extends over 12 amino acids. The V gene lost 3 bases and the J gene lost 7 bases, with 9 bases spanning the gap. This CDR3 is CASSDGRGEAFF. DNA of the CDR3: TGTGCCAGCAGTGACGGGCGGGGTGAAGCTTTCTTT.

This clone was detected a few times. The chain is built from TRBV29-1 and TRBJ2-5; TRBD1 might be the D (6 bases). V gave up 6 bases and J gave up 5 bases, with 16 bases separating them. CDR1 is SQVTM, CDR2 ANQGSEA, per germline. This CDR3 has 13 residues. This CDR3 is CSVLDSRRETQYF. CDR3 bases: TGCAGCGTACTGGACAGTCGGAGGGAGACCCAGTACTTC.

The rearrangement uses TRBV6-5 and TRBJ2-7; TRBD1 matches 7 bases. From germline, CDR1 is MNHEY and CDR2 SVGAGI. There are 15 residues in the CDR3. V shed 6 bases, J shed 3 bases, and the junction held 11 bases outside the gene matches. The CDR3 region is CASSLTSRQGYEQYF. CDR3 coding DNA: TGTGCCAGCAGCTTAACCTCCCGACAGGGCTACGAGCAGTACTTC.

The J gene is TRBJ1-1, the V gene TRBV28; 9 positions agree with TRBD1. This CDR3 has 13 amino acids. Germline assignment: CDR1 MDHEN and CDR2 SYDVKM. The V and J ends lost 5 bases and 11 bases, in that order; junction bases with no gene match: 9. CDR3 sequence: CASSPGQGWLAFF. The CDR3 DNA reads TGTGCCAGCAGTCCGGGACAGGGATGGTTGGCTTTCTTT.

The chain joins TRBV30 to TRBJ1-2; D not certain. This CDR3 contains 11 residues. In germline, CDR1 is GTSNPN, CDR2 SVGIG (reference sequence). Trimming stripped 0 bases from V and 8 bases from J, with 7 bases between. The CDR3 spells CAWSVYEGYTF. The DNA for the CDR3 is TGTGCCTGGAGTGTCTATGAGGGCTACACCTTC.

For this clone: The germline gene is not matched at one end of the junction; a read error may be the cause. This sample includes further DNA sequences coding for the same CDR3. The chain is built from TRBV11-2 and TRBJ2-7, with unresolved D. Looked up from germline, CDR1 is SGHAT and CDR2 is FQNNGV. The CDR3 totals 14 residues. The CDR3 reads CASSLEAGSYEQYF. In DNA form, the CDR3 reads TGTGCCAGCAGCTTAGAGGCAGGCTCCTATGAGCAGTACTTC. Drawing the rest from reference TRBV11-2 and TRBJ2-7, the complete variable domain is EAGVAQSPRYKIIEKRQSVAFWCNPISGHATLYWYQQILGQGPKLLIQFQNNGVVDDSQLPKDRFSAERLKGVDSTLKIQPAKLEDSAVYLCASSLEAGSYEQYFGPGTRLTVT.

The CDR3 loop reads CASSLTGGRGAEQYF. The CDR3 bases are TGTGCCAGCAGCTTAACCGGCGGGAGGGGGGCCGAGCAGTACTTC. The chain links TRBV11-3 to TRBJ2-7, with TRBD2 matching 9 bases. Germline V gene sequence: CDR1 SGHNT, CDR2 YENEEA. V lost 2 bases, J lost 6 bases, and 8 bases stayed unmatched. The CDR3 extends over 15 amino acids.

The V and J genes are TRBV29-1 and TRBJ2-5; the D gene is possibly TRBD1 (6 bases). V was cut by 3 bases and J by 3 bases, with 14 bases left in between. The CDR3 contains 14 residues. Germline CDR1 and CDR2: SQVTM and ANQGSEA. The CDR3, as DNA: TGCAGCGTTGAGGACAGAGGCGGAAAAGAGACCCAGTACTTC. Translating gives CSVEDRGGKETQYF.

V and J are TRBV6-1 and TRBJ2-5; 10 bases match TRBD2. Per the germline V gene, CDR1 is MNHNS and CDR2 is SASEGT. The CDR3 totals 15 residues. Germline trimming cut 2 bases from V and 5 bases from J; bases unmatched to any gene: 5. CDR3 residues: CASSELAGEGETQYF. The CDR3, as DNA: TGTGCCAGCAGTGAACTAGCGGGAGAAGGGGAGACCCAGTACTTC.

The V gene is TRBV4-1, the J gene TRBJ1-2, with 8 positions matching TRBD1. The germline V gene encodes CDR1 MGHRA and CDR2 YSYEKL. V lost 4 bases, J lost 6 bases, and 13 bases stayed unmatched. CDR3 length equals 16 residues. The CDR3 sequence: CASSPPPDRVSHGYTF. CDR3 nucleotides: TGCGCCAGCAGCCCCCCCCCGGACAGGGTGTCTCATGGCTACACCTTC.

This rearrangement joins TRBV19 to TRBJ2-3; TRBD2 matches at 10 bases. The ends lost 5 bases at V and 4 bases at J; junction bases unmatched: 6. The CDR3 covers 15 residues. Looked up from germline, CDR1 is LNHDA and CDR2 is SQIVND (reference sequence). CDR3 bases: TGTGCCAGTAGTGGAGGACTAGCGGATCCAGATACGCAGTATTTT. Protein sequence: CASSGGLADPDTQYF.

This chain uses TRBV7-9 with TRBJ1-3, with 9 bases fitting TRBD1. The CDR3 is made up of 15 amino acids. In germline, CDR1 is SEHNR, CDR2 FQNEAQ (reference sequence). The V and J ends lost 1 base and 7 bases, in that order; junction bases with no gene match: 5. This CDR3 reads CASSLGQGERNTIYF. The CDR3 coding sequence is TGTGCCAGCAGCTTAGGACAGGGGGAGAGGAACACCATATATTTT.

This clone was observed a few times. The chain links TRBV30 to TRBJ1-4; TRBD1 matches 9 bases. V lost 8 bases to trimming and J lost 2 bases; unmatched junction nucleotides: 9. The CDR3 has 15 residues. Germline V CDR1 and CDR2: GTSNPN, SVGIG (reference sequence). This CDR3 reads CAAPPGQGTNEKLFF. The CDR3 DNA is TGTGCCGCCCCCCCGGGACAGGGTACTAATGAAAAACTGTTTTTT.

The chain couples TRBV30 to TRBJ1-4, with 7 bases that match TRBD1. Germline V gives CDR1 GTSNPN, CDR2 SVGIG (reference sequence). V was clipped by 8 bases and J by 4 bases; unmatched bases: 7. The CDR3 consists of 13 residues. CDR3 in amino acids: CAAGTDNNEKLFF. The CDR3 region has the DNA TGTGCCGCCGGGACAGACAATAATGAAAAACTGTTTTTT. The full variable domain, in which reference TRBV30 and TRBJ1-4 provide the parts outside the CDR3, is SQTIHQWPATLVQPVGSPLSLECTVEGTSNPNLYWYRQAAGRGLQLLFYSVGIGQISSEVPQNLSASRPQDRQFILSSKKLLLSDSGFYLCAAGTDNNEKLFFGSGTQLSVL.

CDR3 amino acids: CASSSQGFAAFF. CDR3 coding DNA: TGTGCCAGCAGTTCCCAGGGGTTTGCAGCTTTCTTT. This chain uses TRBV28 with TRBJ1-1, with TRBD1 as a possible D gene (6 bases). This CDR3 spans 12 amino acids. Trimming took off 4 bases at V and 10 bases at J, with 13 bases between the two ends. The germline gives CDR1 MDHEN, CDR2 SYDVKM.

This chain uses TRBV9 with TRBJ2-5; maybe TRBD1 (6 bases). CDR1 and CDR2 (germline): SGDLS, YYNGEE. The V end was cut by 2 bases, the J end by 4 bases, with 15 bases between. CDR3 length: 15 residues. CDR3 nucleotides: TGTGCCAGCAGCGTGGGGCCTCTAGGGGGAGAGACCCAGTACTTC. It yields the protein CASSVGPLGGETQYF. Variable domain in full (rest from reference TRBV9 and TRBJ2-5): DSGVTQTPKHLITATGQRVTLRCSPRSGDLSVYWYQQSLDQGLQFLIQYYNGEERAKGNILERFSAQQFPDLHSELNLSSLELGDSALYFCASSVGPLGGETQYFGPGTRLLVL.

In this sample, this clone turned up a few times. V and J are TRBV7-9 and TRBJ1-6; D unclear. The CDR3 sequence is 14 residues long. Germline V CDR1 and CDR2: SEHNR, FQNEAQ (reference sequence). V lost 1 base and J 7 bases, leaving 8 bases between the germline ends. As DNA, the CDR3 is TGTGCCAGCAGCTTAGACGCCGGGAATTCACCCCTCCACTTT. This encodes CASSLDAGNSPLHF.

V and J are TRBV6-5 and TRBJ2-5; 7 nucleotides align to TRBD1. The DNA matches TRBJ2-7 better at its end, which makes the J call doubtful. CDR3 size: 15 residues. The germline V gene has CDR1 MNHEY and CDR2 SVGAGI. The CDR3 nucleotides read TGTGCCAGCAGTTTAGGGGGCCTTCTCTCCTACGAGCAGTACTTC. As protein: CASSLGGLLSYEQYF.

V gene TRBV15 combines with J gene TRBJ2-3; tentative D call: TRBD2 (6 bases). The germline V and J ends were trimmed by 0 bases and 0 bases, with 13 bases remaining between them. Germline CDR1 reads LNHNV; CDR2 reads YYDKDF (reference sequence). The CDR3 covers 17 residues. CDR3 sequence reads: CATSRDGASESTDTQYF. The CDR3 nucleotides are TGTGCCACCAGCAGAGATGGGGCTAGCGAGAGCACAGATACGCAGTATTTT. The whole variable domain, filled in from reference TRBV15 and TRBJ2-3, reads DAMVIQNPRYQVTQFGKPVTLSCSQTLNHNVMYWYQQKSSQAPKLLFHYYDKDFNNEADTPDNFQSRRPNTSFCFLDIRSPGLGDTAMYLCATSRDGASESTDTQYFGPGTRLTVL.

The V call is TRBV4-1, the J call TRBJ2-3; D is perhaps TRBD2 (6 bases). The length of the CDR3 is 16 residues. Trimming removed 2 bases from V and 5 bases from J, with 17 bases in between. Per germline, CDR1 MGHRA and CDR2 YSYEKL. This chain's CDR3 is CASSQYSGTAGDTQYF. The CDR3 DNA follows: TGCGCCAGCAGCCAATATAGCGGTACCGCCGGAGATACGCAGTATTTT.

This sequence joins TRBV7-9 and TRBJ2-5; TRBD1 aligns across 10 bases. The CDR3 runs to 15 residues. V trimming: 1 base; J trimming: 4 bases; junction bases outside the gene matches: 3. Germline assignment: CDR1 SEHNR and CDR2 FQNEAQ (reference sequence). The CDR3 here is CASSLGQGAAETQYF. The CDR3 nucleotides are TGTGCCAGCAGCTTAGGACAGGGGGCTGCAGAGACCCAGTACTTC.

In nucleotides, the CDR3 is TGTGCCAGCAGTCAAGAATTACAAGAGACCCAGTACTTC. It is translated as CASSQELQETQYF. The V and J genes are TRBV2 and TRBJ2-5; D gene uncertain. Germline V gene lookup returns CDR1 SNHLY and CDR2 FYNNEI. The CDR3 is made up of 13 amino acids. Trimming removed 5 bases at V and 2 bases at J, with 9 bases between. Supplemented by reference TRBV2 and TRBJ2-5, the full variable domain reads EPEVTQTPSHQVTQMGQEVILRCVPISNHLYFYWYRQILGQKVEFLVSFYNNEISEKSEIFDDQFSVERPDGSNFTLKIRSTKLEDSAMYFCASSQELQETQYFGPGTRLLVL.

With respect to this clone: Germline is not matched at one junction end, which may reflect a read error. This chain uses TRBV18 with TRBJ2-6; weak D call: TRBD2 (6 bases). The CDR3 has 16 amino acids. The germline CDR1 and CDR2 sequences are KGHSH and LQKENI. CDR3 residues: CAGSRESGSGANVLTF. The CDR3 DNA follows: TGTGCCGGCTCACGGGAGTCGGGCTCTGGGGCCAACGTCCTGACTTTC. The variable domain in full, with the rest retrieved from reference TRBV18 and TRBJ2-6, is NAGVMQNPRHLVRRRGQEARLRCSPMKGHSHVYWYRQLPEEGLKFMVYLQKENIIDESGMPKERFSAEFPKEGPSILRIQQVVRGDSAAYFCAGSRESGSGANVLTFGAGSRLTVL.

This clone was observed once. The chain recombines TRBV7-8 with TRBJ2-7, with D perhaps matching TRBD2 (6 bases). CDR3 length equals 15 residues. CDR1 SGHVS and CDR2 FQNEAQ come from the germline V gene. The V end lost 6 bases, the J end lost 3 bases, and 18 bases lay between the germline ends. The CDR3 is CASRPFPPSVYEQYF. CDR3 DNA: TGTGCCAGCAGACCTTTTCCCCCTAGCGTCTACGAGCAGTACTTC.

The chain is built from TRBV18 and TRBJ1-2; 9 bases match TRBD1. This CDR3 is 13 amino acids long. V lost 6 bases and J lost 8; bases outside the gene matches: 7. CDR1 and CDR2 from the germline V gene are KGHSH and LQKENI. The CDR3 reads CASSRDRVEGYTF. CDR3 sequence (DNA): TGTGCCAGCTCGCGGGACAGGGTGGAGGGCTACACCTTC. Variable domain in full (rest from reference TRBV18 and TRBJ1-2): NAGVMQNPRHLVRRRGQEARLRCSPMKGHSHVYWYRQLPEEGLKFMVYLQKENIIDESGMPKERFSAEFPKEGPSILRIQQVVRGDSAAYFCASSRDRVEGYTFGSGTRLTVV.

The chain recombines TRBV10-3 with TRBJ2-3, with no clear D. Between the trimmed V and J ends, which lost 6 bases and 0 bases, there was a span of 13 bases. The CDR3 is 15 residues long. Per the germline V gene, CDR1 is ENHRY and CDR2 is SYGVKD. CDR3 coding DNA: TGTGCCATCAGAAAAAACAGTGCTAGCACAGATACGCAGTATTTT. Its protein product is CAIRKNSASTDTQYF.

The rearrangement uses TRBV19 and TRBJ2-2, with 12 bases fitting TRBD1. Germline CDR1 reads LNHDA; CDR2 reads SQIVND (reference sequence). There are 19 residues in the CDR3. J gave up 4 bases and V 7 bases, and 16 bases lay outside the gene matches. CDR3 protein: CASTPQRGQGAGGTGELFF. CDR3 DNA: TGTGCCAGTACCCCACAGCGGGGACAGGGGGCCGGTGGCACCGGGGAGCTGTTTTTT. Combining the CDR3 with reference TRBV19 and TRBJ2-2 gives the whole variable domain DGGITQSPKYLFRKEGQNVTLSCEQNLNHDAMYWYRQDPGQGLRLIYYSQIVNDFQKGDIAEGYSVSREKKESFPLTVTSAQKNPTAFYLCASTPQRGQGAGGTGELFFGEGSRLTVL.